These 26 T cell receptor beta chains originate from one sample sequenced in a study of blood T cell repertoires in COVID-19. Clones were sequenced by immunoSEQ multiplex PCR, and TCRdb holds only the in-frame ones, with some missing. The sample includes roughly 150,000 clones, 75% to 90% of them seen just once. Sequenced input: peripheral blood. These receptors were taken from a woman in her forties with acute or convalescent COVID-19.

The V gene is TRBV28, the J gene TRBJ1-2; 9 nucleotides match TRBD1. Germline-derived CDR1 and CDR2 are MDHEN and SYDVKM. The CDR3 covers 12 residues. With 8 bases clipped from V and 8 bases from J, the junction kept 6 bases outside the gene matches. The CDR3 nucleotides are TGTGCCAGCGTGACAGGGGGTATAGGCTACACCTTC. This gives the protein CASVTGGIGYTF.

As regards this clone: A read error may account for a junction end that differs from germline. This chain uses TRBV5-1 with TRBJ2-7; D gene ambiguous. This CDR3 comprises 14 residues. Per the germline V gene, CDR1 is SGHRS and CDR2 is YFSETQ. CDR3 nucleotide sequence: TGCGCCAGCAGGTTGGAAGAGAGGACCTACGAGCAGTACTTC. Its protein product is CASRLEERTYEQYF.

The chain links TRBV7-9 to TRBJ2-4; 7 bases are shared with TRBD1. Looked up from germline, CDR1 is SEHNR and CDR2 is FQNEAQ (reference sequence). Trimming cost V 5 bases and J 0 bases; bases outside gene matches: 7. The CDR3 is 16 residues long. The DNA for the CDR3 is TGTGCCAGCAGCCGGGGACAGTTCCTAGCCAAAAACATTCAGTACTTC. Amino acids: CASSRGQFLAKNIQYF. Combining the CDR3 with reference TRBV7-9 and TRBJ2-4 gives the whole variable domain DTGVSQNPRHKITKRGQNVTFRCDPISEHNRLYWYRQTLGQGPEFLTYFQNEAQLEKSRLLSDRFSAERPKGSFSTLEIQRTEQGDSAMYLCASSRGQFLAKNIQYFGAGTRLSVL.

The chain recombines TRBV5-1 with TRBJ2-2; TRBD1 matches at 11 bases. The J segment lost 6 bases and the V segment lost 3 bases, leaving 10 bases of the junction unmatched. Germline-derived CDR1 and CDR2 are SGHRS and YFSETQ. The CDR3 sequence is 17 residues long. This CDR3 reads CASSWTGGVESAGELFF. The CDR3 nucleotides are TGCGCCAGCAGCTGGACAGGGGGCGTGGAATCGGCCGGGGAGCTGTTTTTT.

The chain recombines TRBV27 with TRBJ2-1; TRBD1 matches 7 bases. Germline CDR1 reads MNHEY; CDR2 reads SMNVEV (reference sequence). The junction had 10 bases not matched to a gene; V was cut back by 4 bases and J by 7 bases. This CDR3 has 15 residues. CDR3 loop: CASSSPPTGENEQFF. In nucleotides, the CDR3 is TGTGCCAGCAGTTCCCCACCTACAGGGGAAAATGAGCAGTTCTTC.

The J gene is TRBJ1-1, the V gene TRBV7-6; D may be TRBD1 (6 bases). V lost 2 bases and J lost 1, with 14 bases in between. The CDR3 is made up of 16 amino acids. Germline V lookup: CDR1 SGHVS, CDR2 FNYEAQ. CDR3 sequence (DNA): TGTGCCAGCAGCTTAAACTCCGGGACAACGAACACTGAAGCTTTCTTT. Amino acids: CASSLNSGTTNTEAFF.

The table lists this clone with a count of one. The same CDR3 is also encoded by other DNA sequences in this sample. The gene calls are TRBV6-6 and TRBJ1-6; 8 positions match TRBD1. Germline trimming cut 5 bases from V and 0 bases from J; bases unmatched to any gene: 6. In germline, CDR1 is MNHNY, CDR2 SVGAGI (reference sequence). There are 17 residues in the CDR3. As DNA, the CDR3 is TGTGCCAGCAGTCCCGGACAGGGCAGCTCCTATAATTCACCCCTCCACTTT. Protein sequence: CASSPGQGSSYNSPLHF.

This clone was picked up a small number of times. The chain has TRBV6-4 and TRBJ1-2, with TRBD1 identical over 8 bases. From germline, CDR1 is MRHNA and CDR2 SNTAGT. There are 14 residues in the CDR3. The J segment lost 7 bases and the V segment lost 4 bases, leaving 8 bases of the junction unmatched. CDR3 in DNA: TGTGCCAGCAGTGGTGACAGGGGAATCGCTGGCTACACCTTC. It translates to CASSGDRGIAGYTF.

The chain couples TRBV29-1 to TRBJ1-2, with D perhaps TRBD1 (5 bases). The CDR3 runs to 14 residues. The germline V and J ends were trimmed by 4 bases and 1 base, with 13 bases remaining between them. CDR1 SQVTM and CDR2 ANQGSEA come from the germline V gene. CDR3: CSVVSQAYNYGYTF. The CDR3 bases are TGCAGCGTTGTTTCACAGGCGTATAACTATGGCTACACCTTC. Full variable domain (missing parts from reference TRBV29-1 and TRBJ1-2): SAVISQKPSRDICQRGTSLTIQCQVDSQVTMMFWYRQQPGQSLTLIATANQGSEATYESGFVIDKFPISRPNLTFSTLTVSNMSPEDSSIYLCSVVSQAYNYGYTFGSGTRLTVV.

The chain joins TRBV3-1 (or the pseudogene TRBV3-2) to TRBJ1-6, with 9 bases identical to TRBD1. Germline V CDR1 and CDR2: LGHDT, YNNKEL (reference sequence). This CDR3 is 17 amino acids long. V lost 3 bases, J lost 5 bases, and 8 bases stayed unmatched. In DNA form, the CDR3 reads TGTGCCAGCAGCCACCCAGAACAGGGGGCAAATAATTCACCCCTCCACTTT. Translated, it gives CASSHPEQGANNSPLHF.

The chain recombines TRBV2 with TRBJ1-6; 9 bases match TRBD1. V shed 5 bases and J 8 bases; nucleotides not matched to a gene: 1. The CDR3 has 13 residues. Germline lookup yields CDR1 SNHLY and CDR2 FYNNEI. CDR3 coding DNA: TGTGCCAGCAGTAACAGGGGGCATTCACCCCTCCACTTT. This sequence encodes CASSNRGHSPLHF.

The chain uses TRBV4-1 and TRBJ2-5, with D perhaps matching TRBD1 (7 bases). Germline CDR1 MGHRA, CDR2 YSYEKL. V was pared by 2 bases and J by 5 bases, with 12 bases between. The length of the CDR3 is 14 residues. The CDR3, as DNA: TGCGCCAGCAGCCAACTCAGGGGGGTTGAGACCCAGTACTTC. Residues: CASSQLRGVETQYF.

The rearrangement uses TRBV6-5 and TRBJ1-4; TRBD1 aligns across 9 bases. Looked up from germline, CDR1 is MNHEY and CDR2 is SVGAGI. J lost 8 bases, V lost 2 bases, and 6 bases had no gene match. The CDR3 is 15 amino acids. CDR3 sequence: CASSYTQGAEEKLFF. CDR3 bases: TGTGCCAGCAGTTACACACAGGGGGCTGAAGAAAAACTGTTTTTT.

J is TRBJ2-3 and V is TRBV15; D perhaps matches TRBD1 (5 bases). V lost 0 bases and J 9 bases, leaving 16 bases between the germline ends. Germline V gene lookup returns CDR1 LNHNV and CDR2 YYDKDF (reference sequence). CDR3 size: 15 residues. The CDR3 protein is CATSRDGAGGLTQYF. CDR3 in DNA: TGTGCCACCAGCAGAGATGGGGCAGGCGGTTTAACGCAGTATTTT.

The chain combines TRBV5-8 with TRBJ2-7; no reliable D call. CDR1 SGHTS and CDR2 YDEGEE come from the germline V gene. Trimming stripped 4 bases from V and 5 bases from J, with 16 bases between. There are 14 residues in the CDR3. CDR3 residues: CASSPVKPTNEQYF. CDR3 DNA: TGTGCCAGCAGCCCCGTTAAACCCACTAACGAGCAGTACTTC. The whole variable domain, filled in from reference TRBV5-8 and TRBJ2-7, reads EAGVTQSPTHLIKTRGQQATLRCSPISGHTSVYWYQQALGLGLQFLLWYDEGEERNRGNFPPRFSGRQFPNYSSELNVNALELEDSALYLCASSPVKPTNEQYFGPGTRLTVT.

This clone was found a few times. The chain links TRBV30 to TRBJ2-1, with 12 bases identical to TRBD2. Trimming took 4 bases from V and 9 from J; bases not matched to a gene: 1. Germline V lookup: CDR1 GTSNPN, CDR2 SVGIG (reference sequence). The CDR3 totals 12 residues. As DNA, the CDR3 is TGTGCCTGGACTAGCGGGAGGGCTGAGCAGTTCTTC. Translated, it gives CAWTSGRAEQFF.

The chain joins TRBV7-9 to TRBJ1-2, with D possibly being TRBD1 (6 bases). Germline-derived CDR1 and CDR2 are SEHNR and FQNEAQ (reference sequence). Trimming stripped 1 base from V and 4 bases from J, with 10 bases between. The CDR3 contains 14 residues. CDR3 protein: CASSLDRAGYGYTF. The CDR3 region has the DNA TGTGCCAGCAGCTTAGACAGGGCCGGCTATGGCTACACCTTC. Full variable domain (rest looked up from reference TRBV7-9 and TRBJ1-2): DTGVSQNPRHKITKRGQNVTFRCDPISEHNRLYWYRQTLGQGPEFLTYFQNEAQLEKSRLLSDRFSAERPKGSFSTLEIQRTEQGDSAMYLCASSLDRAGYGYTFGSGTRLTVV.

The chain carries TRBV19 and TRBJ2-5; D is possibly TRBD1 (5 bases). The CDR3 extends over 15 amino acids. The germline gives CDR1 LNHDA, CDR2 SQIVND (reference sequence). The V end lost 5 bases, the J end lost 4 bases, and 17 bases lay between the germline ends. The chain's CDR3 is CASSLSPGILETQYF. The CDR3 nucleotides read TGTGCCAGTAGTTTGTCGCCAGGGATTTTAGAGACCCAGTACTTC.

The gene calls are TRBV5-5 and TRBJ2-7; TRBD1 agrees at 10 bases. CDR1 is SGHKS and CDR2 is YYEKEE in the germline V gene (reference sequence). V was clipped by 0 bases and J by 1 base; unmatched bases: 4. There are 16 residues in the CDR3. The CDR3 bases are TGTGCCAGCAGCTTGGGCGGGACAGGGGTGTCCTACGAGCAGTACTTC. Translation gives CASSLGGTGVSYEQYF.

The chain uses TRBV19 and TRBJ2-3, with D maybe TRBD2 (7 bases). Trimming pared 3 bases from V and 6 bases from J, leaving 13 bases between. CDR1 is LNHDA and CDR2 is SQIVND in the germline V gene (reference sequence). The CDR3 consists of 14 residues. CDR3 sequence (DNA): TGTGCCAGTAGTATGACGGGGGGCCAGGATACGCAGTATTTT. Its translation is CASSMTGGQDTQYF.

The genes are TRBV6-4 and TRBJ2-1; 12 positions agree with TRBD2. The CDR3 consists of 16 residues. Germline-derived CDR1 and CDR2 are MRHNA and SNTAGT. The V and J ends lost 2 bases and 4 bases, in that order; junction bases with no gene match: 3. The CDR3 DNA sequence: TGTGCCAGCAGTGACGGTGGACTAGCGGGGTACAATGAGCAGTTCTTC. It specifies CASSDGGLAGYNEQFF.

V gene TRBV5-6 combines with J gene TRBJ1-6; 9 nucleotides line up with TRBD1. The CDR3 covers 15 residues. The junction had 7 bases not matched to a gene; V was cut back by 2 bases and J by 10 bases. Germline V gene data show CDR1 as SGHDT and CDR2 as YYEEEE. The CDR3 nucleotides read TGTGCCAGCAGCTTACGGGACAGGGATTCGTCACCCCTCCACTTT. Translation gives CASSLRDRDSSPLHF.

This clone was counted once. The CDR3 DNA reads as TGCGCCAGCAGCTTGGACAGGTCCCATTCACCCCTCCACTTT. Amino acid sequence: CASSLDRSHSPLHF. The rearrangement joins TRBV5-1 to TRBJ1-6; the D gene is possibly TRBD1 (5 bases). The CDR3 runs to 14 residues. V gave up 0 bases and J gave up 8 bases, with 9 bases separating them. CDR1 and CDR2 (germline): SGHRS, YFSETQ.

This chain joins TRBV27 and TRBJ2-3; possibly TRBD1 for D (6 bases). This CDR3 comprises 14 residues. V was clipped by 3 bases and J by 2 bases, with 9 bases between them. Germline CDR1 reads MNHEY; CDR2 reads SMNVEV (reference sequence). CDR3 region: CASSFGQNTDTQYF. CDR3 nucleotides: TGTGCCAGCAGTTTCGGACAGAACACAGATACGCAGTATTTT.

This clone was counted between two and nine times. DNA of the CDR3: TGTGCCAGCAGCCAAGATATCGGACTAGGACTAGATGAGCAGTTCTTC. It codes for CASSQDIGLGLDEQFF. The chain couples TRBV14 to TRBJ2-1; 7 positions agree with TRBD2. The CDR3 consists of 16 residues. Trimming cost V 0 bases and J 8 bases; bases outside gene matches: 10. Germline V gene sequence: CDR1 SGHDN, CDR2 FVKESK.

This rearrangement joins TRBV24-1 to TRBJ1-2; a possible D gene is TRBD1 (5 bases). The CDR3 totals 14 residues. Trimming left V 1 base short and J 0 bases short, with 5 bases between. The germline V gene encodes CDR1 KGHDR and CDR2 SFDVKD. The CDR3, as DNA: TGTGCCACCAGTGATTTCAGGGCTAACTATGGCTACACCTTC. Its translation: CATSDFRANYGYTF.